This T cell receptor (beta chain) stems from a study of blood T cell repertoires in COVID-19 (dated by TCRdb to about 2020). At the level of the whole study: Samples from collaborators originated in the United States, Italy and Spain and spanned both the acute and convalescent phases of COVID-19. The prospective study material was composed of cDNA or gDNA derived from T cells, B-cell-depleted T cells, or PBMCs. The dataset comprised deeply sampled blood TCRbeta repertoires from subjects exposed to, actively infected with, or recovered from COVID-19. The repertoires were released in a freely available public database meant as a resource for research on the immune response to SARS-CoV-2. The samples were drawn from the first 160 participants of the ongoing ImmuneRACE study and from over a thousand subjects provided by 6 global collaborators. Nearly every sample came with metadata listing a de-identified subject ID, COVID-19 status, age in years and sex. HLA class I and class II types, where available, came from metadata supplied by the sample provider rather than from assay-based typing.

Each collaborating institution followed its own protocols to collect whole blood in K2EDTA tubes. For TCRbeta analysis, collaborator samples were shipped as frozen whole blood, as isolated PBMCs, or as DNA extracted from either sample type. What the authors observed across the whole study: The quantity of clinical and demographic metadata differed by source and by participant and was supplied without curation.

CDR1 and CDR2 are read off the germline V gene as SNHLY and FYNNEI. V and J lose 8 bases and 7 bases, and a span of 9 bases separates them. Including the terminal cysteine and phenylalanine, the CDR3 comprises 12 residues. Only the CDR3 part of the read is kept: 36 bases, read in frame from the first base. About this clone itself: What antigen it recognizes has not been identified. Base quality data are lacking; no much larger clone is found one base away.

TCRbeta CDR3 regions were amplified from genomic DNA using the immunoSEQ Assay, a bias-controlled multiplex PCR. Concerning the study's data processing: The number of nucleated cells in each sample was estimated by amplification of reference gene primers within the assay. To quantify the absolute abundance of each unique TCRbeta CDR3 rearrangement, sequence reads were collapsed and filtered. Productive Simpson clonality was computed per sample as the square root of Simpson's diversity index over productive rearrangements. The source is immuneACCESS, and TCRdb retained only in-frame sequences with V and J called. Part of the clones is not carried over; for the studies checked, unresolved V genes explain less than half of this, and the remainder is unexplained. That table is the source of V, J and clone size, and D and trimming were worked out from the DNA. In this sample the table shows 160,000 or so clones, just under 80% of which occur a single time. Of the sample, 6% to 7.5% is held by the ten largest clones.

The sequence joins TRBV2 to TRBJ1-6; too little of a D gene remains to name it. The clonotype originates from a man between 70 and 80 years old with active or convalescent COVID-19. The specimen sequenced was peripheral blood. The sequenced DNA is TGTGCCAGCCGGAGAGAAAATTCACCCCTCCACTTT. Its coded protein is CASRRENSPLHF.